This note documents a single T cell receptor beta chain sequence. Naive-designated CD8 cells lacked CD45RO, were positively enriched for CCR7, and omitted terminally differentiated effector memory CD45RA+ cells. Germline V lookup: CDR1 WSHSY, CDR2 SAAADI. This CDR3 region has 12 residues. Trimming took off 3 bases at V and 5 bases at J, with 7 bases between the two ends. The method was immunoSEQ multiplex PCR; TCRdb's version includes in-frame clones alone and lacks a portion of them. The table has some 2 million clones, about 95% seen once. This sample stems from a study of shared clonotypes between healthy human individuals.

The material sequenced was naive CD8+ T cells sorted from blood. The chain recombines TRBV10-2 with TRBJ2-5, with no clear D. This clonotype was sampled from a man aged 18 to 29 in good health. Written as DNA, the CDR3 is TGCGCCAGCAGTGATTATTTTGAGACCCAGTACTTC. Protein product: CASSDYFETQYF.